Detailed here is one T cell receptor beta chain. Methods used by the authors: Estimation of nucleated cell counts was performed using reference gene primer amplification. Generated by immunoSEQ multiplex PCR, the TCRdb table keeps only in-frame clones and is missing some. The DNA was the basis for D and trimming; V, J and clone size are from that table. The sample contains around 99,000 clones, 90% of which appear only once. Looked up from germline, CDR1 is MNHEY and CDR2 is SMNVEV (reference sequence). The CDR3 runs 16 residues. V was pared by 3 bases and J by 0 bases, with 15 bases between. This specimen belongs to a study of blood T cell repertoires in COVID-19.

The sample comprised peripheral blood. The chain is built from TRBV27 and TRBJ2-7; weak D call: TRBD2 (6 bases). This TCR was recovered from a man aged 45-65 years with acute or convalescent COVID-19. The CDR3 DNA reads TGTGCCAGCAGTTTTTCGGCGGGACTGAGCTCCTACGAGCAGTACTTC. This gives the protein CASSFSAGLSSYEQYF.